This entry lists 17 T cell receptor beta chains sequenced from one sample in a study of T-cell reconstitution after alpha-beta-depleted transplantation in children. Unique molecular identifiers were incorporated during preparation of the TCRbeta library. TCRdb fed the PCR reads into MiXCR, producing one record per CDR3 protein. The sample consists of approximately 230,000 distinct CDR3 sequences, 20% to 30% of them appearing once. Sequences were derived from PBMCs, mostly from graft donor cells, sampled 360 days after TCRalphabeta/CD19-depleted stem cell transplant. These TCRs come from a female patient younger than 10 who had a stem cell transplant for congenital amegakaryocytic thrombocytopenia, so the T cells may come from the graft donor.

V and J are TRBV27 and TRBJ2-5, with a tentative D call TRBD1 (5 bases). In germline, CDR1 is MNHEY, CDR2 SMNVEV (reference sequence). The CDR3 has 16 amino acids. V lost 6 bases, J lost 7 bases, and 24 bases lay in between. CDR3 in amino acids: CASSRLPQGRPGTQYF. The CDR3 nucleotides are TGTGCCAGCAGCCGACTTCCTCAGGGAAGGCCGGGGACCCAGTACTTC.

A few counts support this clonotype. The chain couples TRBV4-1 to TRBJ2-5; TRBD2 might be the D (6 bases). This CDR3 region has 13 residues. Germline lookup yields CDR1 MGHRA and CDR2 YSYEKL. V dropped 0 bases and J dropped 7 bases, with 9 bases sitting between them. CDR3: CASSQDGRGTQYF. CDR3 bases: TGCGCCAGCAGCCAAGATGGGCGGGGGACCCAGTACTTC.

This clonotype was detected a few times. This rearrangement joins TRBV11-2 to TRBJ2-7, with 8 bases lining up with TRBD1. The V gene's germline CDR1 is SGHAT and CDR2 FQNNGV. Losses at the gene ends were 5 bases for V and 2 bases for J; bases not matched to a gene: 8. The CDR3 runs to 15 residues. The chain's CDR3 is CASSVYGTGPYEQYF. CDR3 DNA sequence: TGTGCCAGCAGCGTTTACGGGACAGGCCCCTACGAGCAGTACTTC.

The chain combines TRBV5-1 with TRBJ2-7; D tentatively fits TRBD1 or TRBD2 (5 bases each). This CDR3 contains 13 residues. The V end was cut by 3 bases, the J end by 6 bases, with 13 bases between. Germline CDR1 reads SGHRS; CDR2 reads YFSETQ. CDR3 nucleotides: TGCGCCAGCAGCTCGGGGCTCGTGGGCGAGCAGTACTTC. Translated: CASSSGLVGEQYF.

This clonotype was seen just once. The rearrangement uses TRBV20-1 and TRBJ2-7; 12 nucleotides line up with TRBD2. Per germline, CDR1 DFQATT and CDR2 SNEGSKA (reference sequence). Germline trimming cut 6 bases from V and 3 bases from J; bases unmatched to any gene: 9. This CDR3 region has 15 residues. DNA for the CDR3: TGCAGTGCAAGACCTGGACTAGCGGGAATCTACGAGCAGTACTTC. The encoded protein is CSARPGLAGIYEQYF.

This clonotype was counted a few times. CDR3 bases: TGTGCCAGCAGTCGCGGACTAGCGGGAGTATACGAGCAGTACTTC. This sequence encodes CASSRGLAGVYEQYF. This chain joins TRBV6-2 or TRBV6-3 and TRBJ2-7; 13 bases line up with TRBD2. The CDR3 is made up of 15 amino acids. V gave up 5 bases and J gave up 4 bases; unmatched junction bases: 5. The V gene's germline CDR1 is MNHEY and CDR2 SVGEGT.

This clonotype was picked up a small number of times. The rearrangement uses TRBV5-1 and TRBJ2-2; maybe TRBD1 (6 bases). CDR1 and CDR2 from the germline V gene are SGHRS and YFSETQ. The V gene lost 1 base and the J gene lost 6 bases, with 10 bases spanning the gap. The CDR3 sequence is 14 residues long. Written as DNA, the CDR3 is TGCGCCAGCAGCTTGCACAGGGCGGCCGGGGAGCTGTTTTTT. Protein sequence: CASSLHRAAGELFF.

The chain couples TRBV29-1 to TRBJ2-7; the D gene is possibly TRBD2 (5 bases). The V and J ends lost 3 bases and 3 bases respectively, with 9 bases between them. The germline V gene encodes CDR1 SQVTM and CDR2 ANQGSEA. The CDR3 has 12 amino acids. CDR3 in amino acids: CSVEVRDYEQYF. CDR3 nucleotide sequence: TGCAGCGTTGAGGTCCGGGACTACGAGCAGTACTTC.

In this sample, this clonotype turned up a few times. The chain links TRBV12-5 to TRBJ1-1; tentative D call: TRBD1 (5 bases). CDR1 and CDR2 (germline): LGHNT, FRNRAP. V was shortened by 2 bases and J by 0 bases, with 13 bases between the two germline ends. The CDR3 totals 16 residues. The CDR3 bases are TGTGCTAGTGGTTTGAGCTGGGAAGGGGTGAACACTGAAGCTTTCTTT. Residues: CASGLSWEGVNTEAFF.

The sample holds a few counts of this clonotype. This sequence joins TRBV23-1 and TRBJ2-5; D remains unclear. TRBV23-1 is flagged as an ORF with uncertain function. The CDR3 runs to 13 residues. Trimming stripped 1 base from V and 1 base from J, with 4 bases between. The CDR3 sequence is CASSQWVQETQYF. The DNA for the CDR3 is TGCGCCAGCAGTCAATGGGTCCAAGAGACCCAGTACTTC.

This clonotype was seen a single time. The chain carries TRBV28 and TRBJ1-5; D is perhaps TRBD1 (6 bases). Between the trimmed V and J ends, which lost 8 bases and 4 bases, there was a span of 21 bases. The CDR3 contains 16 residues. CDR1 and CDR2 (germline): MDHEN, SYDVKM. CDR3 loop: CASRPGGRGKNQPQHF. CDR3 sequence (DNA): TGTGCCAGCCGTCCGGGCGGCAGGGGAAAAAATCAGCCCCAGCATTTT.

The rearrangement uses TRBV28 and TRBJ1-6; maybe TRBD1 (6 bases). CDR3 length: 16 residues. Germline CDR1 and CDR2: MDHEN and SYDVKM. With 4 bases removed from V and 12 bases from J, the gap between germline ends came to 22 bases. This CDR3 reads CASSSPTPRRGQPLHF. The CDR3 coding sequence is TGTGCCAGCAGTTCCCCAACCCCACGCAGGGGCCAACCCCTCCACTTT.

The CDR3 sequence is CSASGGQVFSYEQYF. The DNA for the CDR3 is TGCAGTGCTAGCGGGGGACAGGTGTTCTCCTACGAGCAGTACTTC. The gene calls are TRBV20-1 and TRBJ2-7; TRBD1 agrees at 8 bases. CDR3 size: 15 residues. V lost 3 bases, J lost 0 bases, and 7 bases stayed unmatched. The germline gives CDR1 DFQATT, CDR2 SNEGSKA (reference sequence).

This clonotype showed up just a few times. V gene TRBV5-1 combines with J gene TRBJ1-2; 7 bases align to TRBD1. The length of the CDR3 is 15 residues. Germline V gene lookup returns CDR1 SGHRS and CDR2 YFSETQ. The junction had 6 bases not matched to a gene; V was cut back by 4 bases and J by 0 bases. The DNA of the CDR3 is TGCGCCAGCAGCCTGGGACAGACAGCTAACTATGGCTACACCTTC. Translated: CASSLGQTANYGYTF.

This clonotype was detected a few times. This chain links TRBV12-3 or TRBV12-4 with TRBJ2-1, with D possibly being TRBD2 (5 bases). CDR3 length: 13 residues. Between the trimmed V and J ends, which lost 5 bases and 10 bases, there was a span of 15 bases. CDR3 in DNA: TGTGCCAGCAGTCGGGATCACCAGTACGAGCAGTTCTTC. Translation: CASSRDHQYEQFF.

In its sample, this clonotype was seen a few times. The chain has TRBV5-1 and TRBJ1-1; D call uncertain. Germline-derived CDR1 and CDR2 are SGHRS and YFSETQ. This CDR3 spans 14 amino acids. V dropped 0 bases and J dropped 0 bases, with 6 bases sitting between them. The CDR3 DNA follows: TGCGCCAGCAGCTTGGACGGTCTGAACACTGAAGCTTTCTTT. It specifies CASSLDGLNTEAFF.

The chain joins TRBV4-3 to TRBJ2-1; D call uncertain. CDR3 length: 16 residues. V gave up 0 bases and J gave up 5 bases, with 14 bases separating them. Germline V gene sequence: CDR1 LGHNA, CDR2 YSLEER. CDR3 bases: TGCGCCAGCAGCCAAGAATATAGGTACTCGAACAATGAGCAGTTCTTC. Protein sequence: CASSQEYRYSNNEQFF.